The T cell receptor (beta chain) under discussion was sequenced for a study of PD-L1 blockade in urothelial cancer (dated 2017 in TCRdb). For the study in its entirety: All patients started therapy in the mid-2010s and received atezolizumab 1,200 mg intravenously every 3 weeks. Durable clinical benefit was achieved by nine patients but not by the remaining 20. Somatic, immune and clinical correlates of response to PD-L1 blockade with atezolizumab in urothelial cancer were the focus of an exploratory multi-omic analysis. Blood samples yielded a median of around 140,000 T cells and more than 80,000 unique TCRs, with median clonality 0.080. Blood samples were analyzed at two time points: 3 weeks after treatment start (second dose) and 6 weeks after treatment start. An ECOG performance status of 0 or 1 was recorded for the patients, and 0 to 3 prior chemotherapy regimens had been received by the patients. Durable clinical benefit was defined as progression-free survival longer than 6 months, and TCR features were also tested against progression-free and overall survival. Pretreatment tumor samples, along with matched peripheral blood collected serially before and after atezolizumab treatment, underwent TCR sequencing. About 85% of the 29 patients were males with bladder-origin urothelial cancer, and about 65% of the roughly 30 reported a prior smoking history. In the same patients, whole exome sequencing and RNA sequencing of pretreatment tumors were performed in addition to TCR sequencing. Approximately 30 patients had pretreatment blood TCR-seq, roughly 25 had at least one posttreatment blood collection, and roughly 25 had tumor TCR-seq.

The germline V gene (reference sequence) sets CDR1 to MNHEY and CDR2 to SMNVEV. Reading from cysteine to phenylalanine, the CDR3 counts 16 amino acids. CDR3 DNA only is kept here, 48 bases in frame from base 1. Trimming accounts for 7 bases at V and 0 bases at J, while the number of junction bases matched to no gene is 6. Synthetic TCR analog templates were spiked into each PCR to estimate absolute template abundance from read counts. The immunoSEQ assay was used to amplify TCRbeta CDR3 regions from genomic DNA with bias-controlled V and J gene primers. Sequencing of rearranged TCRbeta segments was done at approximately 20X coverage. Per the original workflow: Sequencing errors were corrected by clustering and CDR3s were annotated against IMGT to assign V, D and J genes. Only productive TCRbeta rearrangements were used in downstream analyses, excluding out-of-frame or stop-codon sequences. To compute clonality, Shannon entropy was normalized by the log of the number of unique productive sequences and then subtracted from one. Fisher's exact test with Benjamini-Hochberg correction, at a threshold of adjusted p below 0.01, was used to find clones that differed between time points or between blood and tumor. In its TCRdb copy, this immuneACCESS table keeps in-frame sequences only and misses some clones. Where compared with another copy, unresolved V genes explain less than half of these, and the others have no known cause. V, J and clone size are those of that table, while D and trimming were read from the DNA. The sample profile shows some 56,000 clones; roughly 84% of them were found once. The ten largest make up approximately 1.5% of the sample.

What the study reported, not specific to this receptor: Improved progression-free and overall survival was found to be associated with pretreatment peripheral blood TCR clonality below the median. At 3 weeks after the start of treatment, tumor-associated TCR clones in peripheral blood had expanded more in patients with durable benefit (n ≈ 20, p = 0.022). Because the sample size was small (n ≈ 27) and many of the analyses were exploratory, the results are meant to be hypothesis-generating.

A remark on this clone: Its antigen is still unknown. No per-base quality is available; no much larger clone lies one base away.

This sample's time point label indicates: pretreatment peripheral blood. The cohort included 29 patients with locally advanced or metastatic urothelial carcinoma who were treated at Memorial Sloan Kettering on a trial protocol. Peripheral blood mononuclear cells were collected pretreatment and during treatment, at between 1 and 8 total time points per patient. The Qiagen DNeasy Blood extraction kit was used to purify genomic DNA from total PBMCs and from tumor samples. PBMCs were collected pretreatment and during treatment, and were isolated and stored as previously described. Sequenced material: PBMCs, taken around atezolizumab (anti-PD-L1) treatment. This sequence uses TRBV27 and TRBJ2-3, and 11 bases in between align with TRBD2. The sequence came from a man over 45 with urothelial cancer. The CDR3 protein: CASTPRTSGSTDTQYF. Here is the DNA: TGTGCCAGCACACCGCGGACTAGCGGGAGCACAGATACGCAGTATTTT.